The next 28 T cell receptor beta chains were all read from a single sample in a study of T cell responses to AZD1222 COVID-19 vaccine (dated by TCRdb to 2020 to 2022). The method was the immunoSEQ multiplex PCR assay. TCRdb took this table from immuneACCESS and kept in-frame rearrangements with V and J called. Such tables lack part of the clones; where checked against another copy, unresolved V genes explain under half of the gap, and the rest is unexplained. Counted in this sample were some 170,000 clones; over 85% of them appeared once. Of the sample, about 3% falls within the top ten clones. Reading the label with the study, this specimen's time point is: baseline before first vaccination. The material was peripheral blood, obtained on day 0 of AZD1222 vaccination. The receptors stem from an adult in good health.

J is TRBJ1-2 and V is TRBV6-5; weak D call: TRBD1 (5 bases). CDR1 MNHEY and CDR2 SVGAGI come from the germline V gene. The CDR3 contains 13 residues. V shed 8 bases and J shed 5 bases, with 15 bases lying between them. The CDR3 here is CASSSGGGYGYTF. DNA of the CDR3: TGTGCCAGCTCGAGCGGGGGTGGGTATGGCTACACCTTC.

The CDR3 DNA reads as TGCAGTGCTACACTCTACGAGCAGTACTTC. Translated: CSATLYEQYF. J is TRBJ2-7 and V is TRBV20-1; D remains ambiguous. Germline lookup yields CDR1 DFQATT and CDR2 SNEGSKA (reference sequence). This CDR3 is 10 amino acids long. Trimming pared 4 bases from V and 3 bases from J, leaving 4 bases between.

The chain couples TRBV5-5 to TRBJ2-2; D gene unclear. The CDR3 has 14 amino acids. The germline V gene has CDR1 SGHKS and CDR2 YYEKEE (reference sequence). V was cut by 0 bases and J by 5 bases, with 8 bases left in between. CDR3 residues: CASSLVAGTGELFF. In nucleotides, the CDR3 is TGTGCCAGCAGCTTGGTAGCTGGGACCGGGGAGCTGTTTTTT. The variable domain in full, with the rest retrieved from reference TRBV5-5 and TRBJ2-2, is DAGVTQSPTHLIKTRGQQVTLRCSPISGHKSVSWYQQVLGQGPQFIFQYYEKEERGRGNFPDRFSARQFPNYSSELNVNALLLGDSALYLCASSLVAGTGELFFGEGSRLTVL.

The chain employs TRBV7-9 and TRBJ2-1; D is undetermined. Germline assignment: CDR1 SEHNR and CDR2 FQNEAQ (reference sequence). The CDR3 contains 13 residues. V lost 3 bases and J 5 bases, leaving 8 bases between the germline ends. In DNA form, the CDR3 reads TGTGCCAGCAGCTTTGCAGTGAACAATGAGCAGTTCTTC. This gives the protein CASSFAVNNEQFF.

The V and J genes are TRBV10-3 and TRBJ2-7; 10 nucleotides match TRBD1. CDR1 and CDR2 from the germline V gene are ENHRY and SYGVKD. This CDR3 is 13 amino acids long. J lost 6 bases, V lost 8 bases, and 7 bases had no gene match. CDR3 sequence (DNA): TGTGCCATCGGACCGGGGACAGGGGTCGAGCAGTACTTC. As protein: CAIGPGTGVEQYF.

The V gene is TRBV6-5, the J gene TRBJ2-3; no definite D call. The germline V and J ends were trimmed by 3 bases and 0 bases, with 7 bases remaining between them. The CDR3 is 14 amino acids. Germline V CDR1 and CDR2: MNHEY, SVGAGI. CDR3 coding DNA: TGTGCCAGCAGTTATGTCTCTAGCACAGATACGCAGTATTTT. It yields the protein CASSYVSSTDTQYF.

The gene calls are TRBV7-9 and TRBJ2-7, with D perhaps being TRBD1 or TRBD2 (5 bases each). CDR3 size: 12 residues. Between the trimmed V and J ends, which lost 4 bases and 2 bases, there was a span of 6 bases. Germline values: CDR1 SEHNR, CDR2 FQNEAQ (reference sequence). The chain's CDR3 is CASSSGPYEQYF. CDR3 bases: TGTGCCAGCAGCTCGGGACCCTACGAGCAGTACTTC.

The chain is built from TRBV11-2 and TRBJ2-1; maybe TRBD2 (6 bases). The germline V gene has CDR1 SGHAT and CDR2 FQNNGV. The V gene lost 4 bases and the J gene lost 9 bases, with 22 bases spanning the gap. The length of the CDR3 is 16 residues. The CDR3 bases are TGTGCCAGCAGCTCTTCCGGGACTCAGCAGCGAGGTGAGCAGTTCTTC. Its protein product is CASSSSGTQQRGEQFF.

This sequence joins TRBV10-3 and TRBJ1-2; D ambiguous. This CDR3 is built from 14 residues. Per the germline V gene, CDR1 is ENHRY and CDR2 is SYGVKD. V lost 3 bases to trimming and J lost 6 bases, with 14 bases between them. As DNA, the CDR3 is TGTGCCATCAGTGACCCGGGCAGTTCCAATGGCTACACCTTC. It specifies CAISDPGSSNGYTF.

The chain joins TRBV30 to TRBJ1-1; D possibly corresponds to TRBD1 (5 bases). Between the trimmed V and J ends, which lost 1 base and 4 bases, there was a span of 10 bases. The germline V gene has CDR1 GTSNPN and CDR2 SVGIG (reference sequence). This CDR3 is 13 amino acids long. The DNA for the CDR3 is TGTGCCTGGAGTGAACAGGCGAGCACTGAAGCTTTCTTT. Encoded protein: CAWSEQASTEAFF.

This clone occurred once. The chain combines TRBV6-6 with TRBJ2-3; 7 positions agree with TRBD2. CDR3 length: 15 residues. CDR1 is MNHNY, CDR2 SVGAGI, per germline (reference sequence). Unmatched junction bases numbered 8, after V lost 2 bases and J lost 6 bases. Written as DNA, the CDR3 is TGTGCCAGCAGTTACGTGGGGGAGGGCCGGGATACGCAGTATTTT. It encodes CASSYVGEGRDTQYF.

In DNA form, the CDR3 reads TGTGCCAGCAGCTTAGGTTGGGGGAGCAATCAGCCCCAGCATTTT. This codes for CASSLGWGSNQPQHF. The genes are TRBV7-6 and TRBJ1-5; tentative D call: TRBD1 (5 bases). CDR3 length: 15 amino acids. The V gene lost 1 base and the J gene lost 1 base, with 8 bases spanning the gap. The V gene's germline CDR1 is SGHVS and CDR2 FNYEAQ.

V and J are TRBV5-1 and TRBJ2-7; 7 bases agree with TRBD2. The CDR3 is 15 residues long. CDR1 is SGHRS, CDR2 YFSETQ, per germline. The V and J ends lost 0 bases and 6 bases, in that order; junction bases with no gene match: 9. The CDR3 reads CASSLASGTGGEQYF. The CDR3 DNA is TGCGCCAGCAGCTTGGCCTCCGGGACGGGGGGCGAGCAGTACTTC.

The CDR3 nucleotides read TGTGCCAGTAGTTCTAGCGGGAGGGGGAGGAATGAGCAGTTCTTC. This encodes CASSSSGRGRNEQFF. The J gene is TRBJ2-1, the V gene TRBV19, with 12 bases lining up with TRBD2. V lost 5 bases to trimming and J lost 7 bases; unmatched junction nucleotides: 6. The CDR3 is 15 amino acids. CDR1 is LNHDA and CDR2 is SQIVND in the germline V gene (reference sequence).

This chain joins TRBV9 and TRBJ2-3; 8 nucleotides align to TRBD2. V was pared by 3 bases and J by 2 bases, with 11 bases of the junction left unmatched. CDR1 is SGDLS and CDR2 is YYNGEE in the germline V gene. The CDR3 covers 17 residues. The CDR3 DNA reads TGTGCCAGCAGCGATGGGAAAACGGGAGGGCTCACAGATACGCAGTATTTT. It translates to CASSDGKTGGLTDTQYF. Looking up the rest from reference TRBV9 and TRBJ2-3 gives the full variable domain: DSGVTQTPKHLITATGQRVTLRCSPRSGDLSVYWYQQSLDQGLQFLIQYYNGEERAKGNILERFSAQQFPDLHSELNLSSLELGDSALYFCASSDGKTGGLTDTQYFGPGTRLTVL.

The gene calls are TRBV27 and TRBJ2-7, with D unclear. Germline CDR1 MNHEY, CDR2 SMNVEV (reference sequence). Trimming left V 6 bases short and J 3 bases short, with 12 bases between. CDR3 size: 13 residues. This chain's CDR3 is CASSTLIRYEQYF. The CDR3 bases are TGTGCCAGCAGCACCTTAATTCGCTACGAGCAGTACTTC.

V and J are TRBV19 and TRBJ1-5, with no clear D. The germline gives CDR1 LNHDA, CDR2 SQIVND (reference sequence). CDR3 size: 13 residues. Trimming stripped 7 bases from V and 4 bases from J, with 11 bases between. CDR3 DNA: TGTGCCAGTAACCCGAGGGTGAATCAGCCCCAGCATTTT. It yields the protein CASNPRVNQPQHF.

The chain has TRBV3-1 (or the pseudogene TRBV3-2) and TRBJ2-7; TRBD1 is a possible D gene (5 bases). The length of the CDR3 is 11 residues. V was trimmed by 4 bases and J by 6 bases, leaving 7 bases between them. Germline-derived CDR1 and CDR2 are LGHDT and YNNKEL (reference sequence). CDR3 residues: CASSLGLEQYF. In DNA, the CDR3 is TGTGCCAGCAGCCTGGGGCTCGAGCAGTACTTC.

The genes are TRBV27 and TRBJ2-1, with 9 bases identical to TRBD2. The CDR3 has 16 residues. With V trimmed by 7 bases and J by 5 bases, 12 bases remained unmatched. Germline V lookup: CDR1 MNHEY, CDR2 SMNVEV (reference sequence). For the CDR3, the DNA is TGTGCCAGCACCCCTCTCCTAGCGGGACCCGACAATGAGCAGTTCTTC. This codes for CASTPLLAGPDNEQFF.

V gene TRBV5-8 combines with J gene TRBJ2-5, with 9 bases that match TRBD1. Unmatched junction bases numbered 3, after V lost 0 bases and J lost 3 bases. Per germline, CDR1 SGHTS and CDR2 YDEGEE. The length of the CDR3 is 15 residues. The CDR3 bases are TGTGCCAGCAGCTTGGCCGGGACAGGGAAAGAGACCCAGTACTTC. Its translation: CASSLAGTGKETQYF.

This sequence joins TRBV15 and TRBJ2-7; tentatively, D is TRBD2 (5 bases). CDR1 LNHNV and CDR2 YYDKDF come from the germline V gene (reference sequence). CDR3 length: 18 residues. V lost 7 bases, J lost 0 bases, and 25 bases lay in between. The CDR3 loop reads CATTRPGGLAADSYEQYF. The CDR3 nucleotides are TGTGCCACCACCCGTCCAGGAGGTCTAGCTGCCGACTCCTACGAGCAGTACTTC.

This clone appeared once. The chain joins TRBV6-1 to TRBJ1-2, with a possible D match to TRBD1 (5 bases). CDR3 length equals 13 residues. The V end was cut by 2 bases, the J end by 8 bases, with 12 bases between. Germline CDR1 MNHNS, CDR2 SASEGT. The chain's CDR3 is CASSESKGFGYTF. The CDR3 DNA reads TGTGCCAGCAGTGAATCAAAGGGGTTCGGCTACACCTTC.

The CDR3 loop is CASSLGSATDTQYF. CDR3 in DNA: TGTGCCAGCAGCTTAGGATCAGCCACAGATACGCAGTATTTT. The J gene is TRBJ2-3, the V gene TRBV7-8; no firm D call. Trimming cost V 1 base and J 2 bases, with 7 bases left between them. The CDR3 consists of 14 residues. Looked up from germline, CDR1 is SGHVS and CDR2 is FQNEAQ.

The chain couples TRBV9 to TRBJ2-7; D might be TRBD1 or TRBD2, each matching 5 bases. The CDR3 loop spans 12 amino acids. Trimming left V 3 bases short and J 3 bases short, with 7 bases between. Germline V CDR1 and CDR2: SGDLS, YYNGEE. CDR3 loop: CASSAGGYEQYF. The CDR3 nucleotides read TGTGCCAGCAGCGCTGGGGGCTACGAGCAGTACTTC.

J is TRBJ2-7 and V is TRBV6-5; the D is unclear. Germline lookup yields CDR1 MNHEY and CDR2 SVGAGI. The CDR3 totals 13 residues. V was pared by 0 bases and J by 7 bases, with 10 bases between. DNA for the CDR3: TGTGCCAGCAGTTACTCGAGAGATTGGGAGCAGTACTTC. Its translation is CASSYSRDWEQYF.

The rearrangement links TRBV9 to TRBJ2-2; 7 positions agree with TRBD2. V was clipped by 3 bases and J by 6 bases; unmatched bases: 8. The V gene's germline CDR1 is SGDLS and CDR2 YYNGEE. The CDR3 is 15 amino acids. CDR3 sequence (DNA): TGTGCCAGCAGCGACAGTGGGAGGGGAGCCGGGGAGCTGTTTTTT. This codes for CASSDSGRGAGELFF. The whole variable domain, remainder taken from reference TRBV9 and TRBJ2-2, is DSGVTQTPKHLITATGQRVTLRCSPRSGDLSVYWYQQSLDQGLQFLIQYYNGEERAKGNILERFSAQQFPDLHSELNLSSLELGDSALYFCASSDSGRGAGELFFGEGSRLTVL.

V gene TRBV4-1 combines with J gene TRBJ1-5; D is ambiguous. CDR1 and CDR2 (germline): MGHRA, YSYEKL. The V end lost 4 bases, the J end lost 6 bases, and 16 bases lay between the germline ends. This CDR3 contains 15 residues. The CDR3 DNA reads as TGCGCCAGCAGCCTAACCTTGGATCTCGGTCAGCCCCAGCATTTT. Amino acid sequence: CASSLTLDLGQPQHF.

This clone came up once. The chain recombines TRBV6-5 with TRBJ2-7; 8 bases are a match to TRBD2. The germline CDR1 and CDR2 sequences are MNHEY and SVGAGI. V trimming: 0 bases; J trimming: 2 bases; junction bases outside the gene matches: 6. The CDR3 is 16 amino acids. DNA of the CDR3: TGTGCCAGCAGTTACTCGAATCGGGGGGGAACCTACGAGCAGTACTTC. Translating gives CASSYSNRGGTYEQYF.